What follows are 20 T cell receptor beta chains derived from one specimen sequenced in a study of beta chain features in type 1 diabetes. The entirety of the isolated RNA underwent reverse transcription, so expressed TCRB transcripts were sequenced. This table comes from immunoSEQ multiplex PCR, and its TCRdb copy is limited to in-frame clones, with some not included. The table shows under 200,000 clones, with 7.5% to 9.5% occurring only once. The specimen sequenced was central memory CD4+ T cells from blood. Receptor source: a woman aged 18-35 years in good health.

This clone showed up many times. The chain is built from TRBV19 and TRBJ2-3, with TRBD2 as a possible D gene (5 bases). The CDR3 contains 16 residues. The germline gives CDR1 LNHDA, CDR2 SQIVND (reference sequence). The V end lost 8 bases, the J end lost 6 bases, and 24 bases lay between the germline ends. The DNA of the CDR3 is TGTGCCAGTTCTTCTGCCAGCGGAGCTTTGGGGGATACGCAGTATTTT. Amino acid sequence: CASSSASGALGDTQYF.

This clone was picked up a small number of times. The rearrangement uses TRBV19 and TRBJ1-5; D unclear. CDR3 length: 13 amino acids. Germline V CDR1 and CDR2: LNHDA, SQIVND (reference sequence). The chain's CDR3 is CAAGGSSNQPQHF. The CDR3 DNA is TGTGCAGCAGGAGGAAGTAGCAATCAGCCCCAGCATTTT.

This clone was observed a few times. CDR3 residues: CASRGTLGTNEQFF. The CDR3 bases are TGCGCCAGCAGGGGGACTCTGGGGACTAATGAGCAGTTCTTC. The chain links TRBV5-1 to TRBJ2-1; weak D call: TRBD2 (6 bases). Germline V CDR1 and CDR2: SGHRS, YFSETQ. Trimming took off 5 bases at V and 7 bases at J, with 16 bases between the two ends. The CDR3 is 14 amino acids.

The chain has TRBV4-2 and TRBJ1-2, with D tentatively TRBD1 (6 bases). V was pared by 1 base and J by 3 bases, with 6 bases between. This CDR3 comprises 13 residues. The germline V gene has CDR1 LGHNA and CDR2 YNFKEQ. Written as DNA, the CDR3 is TGTGCCAGCAGCCAAGGGACAGACTATGGCTACACCTTC. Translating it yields CASSQGTDYGYTF.

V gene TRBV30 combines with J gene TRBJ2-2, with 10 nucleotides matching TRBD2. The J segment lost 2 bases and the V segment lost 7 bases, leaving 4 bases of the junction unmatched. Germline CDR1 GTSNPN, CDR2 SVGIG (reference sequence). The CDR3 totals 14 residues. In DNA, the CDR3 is TGTGCCTTTAGGACTAGCGGTAACACCGGGGAGCTGTTTTTT. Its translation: CAFRTSGNTGELFF.

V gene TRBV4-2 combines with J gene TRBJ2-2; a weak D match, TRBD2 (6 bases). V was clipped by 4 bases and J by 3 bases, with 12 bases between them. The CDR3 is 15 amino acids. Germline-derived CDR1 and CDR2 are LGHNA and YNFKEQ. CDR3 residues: CASSRAERDTGELFF. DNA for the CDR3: TGTGCCAGCAGCCGGGCCGAGCGGGACACCGGGGAGCTGTTTTTT.

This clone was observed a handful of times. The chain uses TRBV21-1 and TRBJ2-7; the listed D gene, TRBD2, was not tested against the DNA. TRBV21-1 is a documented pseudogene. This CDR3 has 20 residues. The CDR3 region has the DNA TGTGCCAGCAGCCGCGGGGGCCGGGTTAGCGACAAAAAGGGCTCCTACGAGCAGTACTTC. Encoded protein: CASSRGGRVSDKKGSYEQYF.

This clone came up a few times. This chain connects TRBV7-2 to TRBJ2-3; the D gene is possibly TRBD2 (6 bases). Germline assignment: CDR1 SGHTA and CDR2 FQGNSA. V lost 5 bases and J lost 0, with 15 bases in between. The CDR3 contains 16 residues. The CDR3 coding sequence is TGTGCCAGCAGCGTAGTGGCGGGGTCTAGCACAGATACGCAGTATTTT. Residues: CASSVVAGSSTDTQYF.

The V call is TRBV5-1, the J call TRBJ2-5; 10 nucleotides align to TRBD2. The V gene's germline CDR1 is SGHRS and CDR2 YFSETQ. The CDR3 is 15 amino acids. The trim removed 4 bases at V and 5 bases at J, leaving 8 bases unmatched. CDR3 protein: CASSTGTSEVETQYF. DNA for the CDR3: TGCGCCAGCAGCACCGGGACTAGCGAGGTGGAGACCCAGTACTTC.

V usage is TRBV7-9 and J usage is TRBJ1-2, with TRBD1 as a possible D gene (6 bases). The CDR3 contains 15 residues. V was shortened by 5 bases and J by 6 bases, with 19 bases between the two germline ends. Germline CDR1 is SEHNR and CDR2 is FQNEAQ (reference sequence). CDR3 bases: TGTGCCAGCAGCCAAACGGCGACAGGTTCGGATGGCTACACCTTC. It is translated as CASSQTATGSDGYTF.

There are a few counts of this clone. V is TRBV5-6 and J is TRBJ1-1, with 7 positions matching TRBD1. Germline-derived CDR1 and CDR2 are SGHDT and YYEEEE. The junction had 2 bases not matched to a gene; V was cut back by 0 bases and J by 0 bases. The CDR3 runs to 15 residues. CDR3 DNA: TGTGCCAGCAGCTTGGTTGGGACAGTGAACACTGAAGCTTTCTTT. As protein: CASSLVGTVNTEAFF.

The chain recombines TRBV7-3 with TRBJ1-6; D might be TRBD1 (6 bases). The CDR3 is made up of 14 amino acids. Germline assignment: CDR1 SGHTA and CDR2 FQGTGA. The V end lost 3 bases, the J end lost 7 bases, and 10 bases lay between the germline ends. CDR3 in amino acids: CASSFTGLNSPLHF. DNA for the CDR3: TGTGCCAGCAGCTTTACAGGGTTGAATTCACCCCTCCACTTT.

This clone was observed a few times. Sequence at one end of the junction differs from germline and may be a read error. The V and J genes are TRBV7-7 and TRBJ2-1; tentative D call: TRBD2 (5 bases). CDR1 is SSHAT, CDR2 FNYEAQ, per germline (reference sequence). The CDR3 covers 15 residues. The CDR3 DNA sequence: TGTGCTAGCAGCTTAAGTAGCGAAGTAGGCAATGAGCAGTTCTTC. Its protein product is CASSLSSEVGNEQFF.

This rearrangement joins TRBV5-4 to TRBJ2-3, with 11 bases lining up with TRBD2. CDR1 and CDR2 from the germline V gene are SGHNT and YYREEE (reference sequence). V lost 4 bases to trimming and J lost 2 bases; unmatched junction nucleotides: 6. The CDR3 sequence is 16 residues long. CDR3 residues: CASSPRLAGHTDTQYF. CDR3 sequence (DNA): TGTGCCAGCAGCCCGAGACTAGCGGGACACACAGATACGCAGTATTTT. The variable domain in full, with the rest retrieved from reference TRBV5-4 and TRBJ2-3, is ETGVTQSPTHLIKTRGQQVTLRCSSQSGHNTVSWYQQALGQGPQFIFQYYREEENGRGNFPPRFSGLQFPNYSSELNVNALELDDSALYLCASSPRLAGHTDTQYFGPGTRLTVL.

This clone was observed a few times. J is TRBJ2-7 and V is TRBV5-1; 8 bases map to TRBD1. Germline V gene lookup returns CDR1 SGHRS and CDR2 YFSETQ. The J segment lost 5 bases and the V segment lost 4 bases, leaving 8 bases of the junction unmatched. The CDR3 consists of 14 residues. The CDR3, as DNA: TGCGCCAGCAGCCCAGGACAGGGAGCGGACGAGCAGTACTTC. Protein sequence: CASSPGQGADEQYF.

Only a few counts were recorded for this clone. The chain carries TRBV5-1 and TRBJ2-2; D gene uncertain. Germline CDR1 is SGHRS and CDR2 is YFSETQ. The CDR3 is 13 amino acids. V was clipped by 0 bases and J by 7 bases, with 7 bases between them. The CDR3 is CASSLVLDGELFF. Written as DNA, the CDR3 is TGCGCCAGCAGCTTGGTTCTAGACGGGGAGCTGTTTTTT.

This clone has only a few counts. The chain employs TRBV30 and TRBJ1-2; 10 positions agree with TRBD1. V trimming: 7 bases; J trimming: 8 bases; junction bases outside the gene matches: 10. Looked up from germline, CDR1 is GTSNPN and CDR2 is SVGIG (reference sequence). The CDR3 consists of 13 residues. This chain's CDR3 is CASPTGGYGGYTF. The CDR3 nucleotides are TGTGCCTCTCCGACAGGGGGCTATGGAGGCTACACCTTC.

DNA of the CDR3: TGTGCCAGCAGCTCCAGGAATGCCTACGAGCAGTACTTC. This sequence encodes CASSSRNAYEQYF. This chain connects TRBV7-2 to TRBJ2-7, with D unresolved. Per the germline V gene, CDR1 is SGHTA and CDR2 is FQGNSA. Trimming took 4 bases from V and 2 from J, leaving 9 bases between them. This CDR3 has 13 residues.

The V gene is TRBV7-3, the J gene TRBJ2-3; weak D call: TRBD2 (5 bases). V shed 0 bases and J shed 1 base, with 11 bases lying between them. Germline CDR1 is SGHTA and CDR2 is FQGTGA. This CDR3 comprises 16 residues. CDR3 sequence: CASSLTGGPRTDTQYF. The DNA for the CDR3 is TGTGCCAGCAGCTTAACTGGAGGCCCGCGCACAGATACGCAGTATTTT.

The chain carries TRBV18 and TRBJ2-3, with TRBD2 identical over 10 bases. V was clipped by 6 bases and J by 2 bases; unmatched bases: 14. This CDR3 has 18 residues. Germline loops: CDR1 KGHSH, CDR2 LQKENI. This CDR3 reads CASSPAGGSGRDTDTQYF. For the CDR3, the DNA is TGTGCCAGCTCCCCGGCCGGGGGGAGCGGGAGGGACACAGATACGCAGTATTTT.